This T cell receptor beta chain was found in a study of T cell changes during pregnancy in multiple sclerosis. The CDR3 runs to 13 residues. The germline gives CDR1 SGHRS, CDR2 YFSETQ. The V end was cut by 4 bases, the J end by 4 bases, with 11 bases between. Repertoires were generated with immunoSEQ multiplex PCR, while TCRdb's copy carries only in-frame clones and drops some. This sample yields roughly 69,000 clones, of which 92% are seen a single time; more than 1.2% belongs to the top ten. The clonotype originates from a female donor with multiple sclerosis, enrolled in a pregnancy study. This specimen consisted of peripheral blood, obtained after pregnancy. The chain joins TRBV5-1 to TRBJ1-1; D remains ambiguous. The CDR3 reads CASSPDAATEAFF. The CDR3 DNA is TGCGCCAGCAGCCCAGACGCGGCCACTGAAGCTTTCTTT.